Listed below are T cell receptor beta chains from one sample, sequenced in a study of blood T cell repertoires in COVID-19. Profiling relied on immunoSEQ multiplex PCR, and the TCRdb table lists in-frame clones only, not all of them. This sample has approximately 100,000 clones, with 85% to 90% found just once. The specimen sequenced was peripheral blood. These receptors originate from a human donor in a cohort sampled during active COVID-19. Both conserved end residues are part of each CDR3. The order of the fields is V gene, clone size, D gene, CDR3 length, J gene, CDR3 DNA, CDR3 protein. A D gene is named only where the DNA matches it firmly. Clone sizes are given selectively: once, few, many, or a class where the clone is expanded.

TRBV7-3,-,TRBD2,15,TRBJ2-5,TGTGCCAGCAGCTACCAGGCGGGGGGACAAGAGACCCAGTACTTC,CASSYQAGGQETQYF
TRBV13,-,TRBD2,15,TRBJ2-1,TGTGCCAGCAGCCATGGACTAGCGGGAGGGATTGAGCAGTTCTTC,CASSHGLAGGIEQFF
TRBV4-1,-,-,11,TRBJ2-7,TGCGCCAGCACACACGGAGACGAGCAGTACTTC,CASTHGDEQYF
TRBV6-5,-,-,15,TRBJ1-1,TGTGCCAGCAGTTCCCAGGGGCTTCAGAACACTGAAGCTTTCTTT,CASSSQGLQNTEAFF
TRBV5-1,-,-,13,TRBJ1-1,TGCGCCAGCAGCTTGAGGGGAGGGTCTGAAGCTTTCTTT,CASSLRGGSEAFF
TRBV4-3,-,TRBD1,17,TRBJ2-7,TGCGCCAGCAGCCAAGACGCCGGGACAGGGATGTCCTACGAGCAGTACTTC,CASSQDAGTGMSYEQYF
TRBV10-1,few,TRBD2,13,TRBJ2-7,TGCGCCAGCACGCCAGCGGGAATTTACGAGCAGTACTTC,CASTPAGIYEQYF
TRBV27,-,TRBD1,14,TRBJ2-1,TGTGCCAGCAGTTTAGGACAGGGCATCAATGAGCAGTTCTTC,CASSLGQGINEQFF
TRBV3-1/TRBV3-2,-,-,13,TRBJ1-1,TGTGCCAGCAGAGGACACCCGAACACTGAAGCTTTCTTT,CASRGHPNTEAFF
TRBV18,-,TRBD1,13,TRBJ2-7,TGTGCCAGCTCACCTATCAGGGGGTCCGAGCAGTACTTC,CASSPIRGSEQYF
TRBV18,-,-,18,TRBJ1-6,TGTGCCAGCTCCCACGGACAGATTAAGGGAAAGGATAATTCACCCCTCCACTTT,CASSHGQIKGKDNSPLHF
TRBV9,-,-,17,TRBJ2-5,TGTGCCAGCAGCGGGGCAGGTCTCAGGCTAATATGGGAGACCCAGTACTTC,CASSGAGLRLIWETQYF
TRBV30,-,TRBD1,14,TRBJ1-1,TGTGCCCTCCGGACAGGACCCGGGGACACTGAAGCTTTCTTT,CALRTGPGDTEAFF
TRBV4-3,-,-,16,TRBJ1-1,TGCGCCAGCAGCCCGACCCATCAGGGCTGGAACACTGAAGCTTTCTTT,CASSPTHQGWNTEAFF
TRBV30,-,TRBD1,17,TRBJ1-4,TGTGCCTGGAGCCCGGGACAGGGGAAGGTGGTGGCAGAAAAACTGTTTTTT,CAWSPGQGKVVAEKLFF
TRBV7-2,-,TRBD2,17,TRBJ2-3,TGTGCCAGCAGCCCTCAGCCGACTAGCGGGGGGGCAGATACGCAGTATTTT,CASSPQPTSGGADTQYF
TRBV5-4,-,TRBD2,13,TRBJ2-7,TGTGCCAGCAGCTTGGCCGGGGGGAACGAGCAGTACTTC,CASSLAGGNEQYF
TRBV5-6,-,TRBD1,14,TRBJ1-2,TGTGCCAGCAGCTTGGGGCAGGGGGCGTATGGCTACACCTTC,CASSLGQGAYGYTF
TRBV19,-,-,14,TRBJ1-4,TGTGCCAGTAGTATAGCCGAATACGGGGAAAAACTGTTTTTT,CASSIAEYGEKLFF
TRBV5-4,-,TRBD2,17,TRBJ2-3,TGTGCCAGCAGCTTGGCCGCGGCGGGGGGGACCACAGATACGCAGTATTTT,CASSLAAAGGTTDTQYF
TRBV19,-,TRBD1,13,TRBJ2-5,TGTGCCAGTATGGGACAGGGGGCTGAGACCCAGTACTTC,CASMGQGAETQYF
TRBV15,-,-,15,TRBJ1-1,TGTGCCACCAGGCGACTTAGTGGCTCGAACACTGAAGCTTTCTTT,CATRRLSGSNTEAFF
TRBV6-1,-,-,15,TRBJ1-5,TGTGCCAGCAGTGAAAAACACAGAAGCAATCAGCCCCAGCATTTT,CASSEKHRSNQPQHF
TRBV5-4,-,-,14,TRBJ2-7,TGTGCCAGCAGGGTGTTTGGCAGGGCCTACGAGCAGTACTTC,CASRVFGRAYEQYF
TRBV28,-,-,14,TRBJ1-4,TGTGCCAGCAGTTTCGGCGGCATAAATGAAAAACTGTTTTTT,CASSFGGINEKLFF
TRBV6-5,-,TRBD2,15,TRBJ2-5,TGTGCCAGCAGTTACGGGGCTAGCGGGCAAGAGACCCAGTACTTC,CASSYGASGQETQYF
TRBV10-3,-,-,15,TRBJ2-3,TGTGCCATCAGTGAAGTCAGTCCTAGCACAGATACGCAGTATTTT,CAISEVSPSTDTQYF
TRBV5-1,few,-,15,TRBJ1-5,TGCGCCAGCAGCTTGGGGGCAGGGGATGGCCAGCCCCAGCATTTT,CASSLGAGDGQPQHF
TRBV4-1,few,-,14,TRBJ1-1,TGCGCCAGCAGGGGGCTGACTGTGAACACTGAAGCTTTCTTT,CASRGLTVNTEAFF
TRBV27,-,-,15,TRBJ2-1,TGTGCCAGCAGTTTCGGTCCAGCGGACTACAATGAGCAGTTCTTC,CASSFGPADYNEQFF
TRBV6-5,-,-,13,TRBJ1-2,TGTGCCAGCAGTTACATCCCCAGCTATGGCTACACCTTC,CASSYIPSYGYTF
TRBV27,-,TRBD1,17,TRBJ2-7,TGTGCCAGCAGTTTTCAACCCTCCCGGGACAGAACCTACGAGCAGTACTTC,CASSFQPSRDRTYEQYF
TRBV6-1,-,-,17,TRBJ1-5,TGTGCCAGCAGTGAAGGGGCCAGTAAAGTCAGCAATCAGCCCCAGCATTTT,CASSEGASKVSNQPQHF
TRBV10-1,-,TRBD1,14,TRBJ2-2,TGCGCCAGCTCTGGACAGGGGGACACCGGGGAGCTGTTTTTT,CASSGQGDTGELFF
TRBV11-2,-,TRBD2,19,TRBJ2-1,TGTGCCAGCAGCTTCCACCGGACTAGCGGGGCGCCCCGCTACAATGAGCAGTTCTTC,CASSFHRTSGAPRYNEQFF
TRBV29-1,-,TRBD2,9,TRBJ2-1,TGCAGCGCAGCGGGAGCAATTCTCTTC,CSAAGAILF
TRBV5-1,-,-,14,TRBJ2-7,TGCGCCAGCAGCATAGCACCCGCCTCCTACGAGCAGTACTTC,CASSIAPASYEQYF
TRBV27,-,-,17,TRBJ2-7,TGTGCCAGCAGTTTATACGGATCTGGGGGCGTTGGCGACGAGCAGTACTTC,CASSLYGSGGVGDEQYF
TRBV7-9,-,TRBD1,14,TRBJ1-1,TGTGCCAGCAGCCGCGGACAGGGAACGACTGAAGCTTTCTTT,CASSRGQGTTEAFF
TRBV5-4,few,TRBD2,15,TRBJ2-1,TGTGCCAGCAGCTGGACTAGCGGGAGAGCCGATGAGCAGTTCTTC,CASSWTSGRADEQFF